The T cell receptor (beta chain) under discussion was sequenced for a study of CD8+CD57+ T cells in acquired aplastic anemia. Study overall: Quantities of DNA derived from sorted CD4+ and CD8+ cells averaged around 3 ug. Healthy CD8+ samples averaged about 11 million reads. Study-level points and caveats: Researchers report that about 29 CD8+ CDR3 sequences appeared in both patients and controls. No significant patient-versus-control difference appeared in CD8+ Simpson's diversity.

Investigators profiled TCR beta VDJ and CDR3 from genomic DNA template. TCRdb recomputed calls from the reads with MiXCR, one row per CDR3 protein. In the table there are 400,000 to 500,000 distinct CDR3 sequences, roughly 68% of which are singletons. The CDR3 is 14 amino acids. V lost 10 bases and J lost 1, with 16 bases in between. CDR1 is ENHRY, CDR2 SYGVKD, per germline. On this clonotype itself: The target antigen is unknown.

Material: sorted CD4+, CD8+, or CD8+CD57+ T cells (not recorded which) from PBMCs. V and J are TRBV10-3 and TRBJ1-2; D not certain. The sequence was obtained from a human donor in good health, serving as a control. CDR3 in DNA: TGTGCCAGCAGCCCTCTTGCGAATAACTATGGCTACACCTTC. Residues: CASSPLANNYGYTF.